These 9 T cell receptor beta chains came from one sample sequenced in a study of Graves' ophthalmopathy and Graves' hyperthyroidism. RNA transcripts provided the template for amplifying TCR beta CDR3 regions. HTBI primers primed a first-round RT-PCR, and a second-round multiplex PCR followed. TCRdb reanalysed the multiplex PCR reads using MiXCR and keeps one entry per CDR3 protein. The table shows 1 million to 1.3 million distinct CDR3 sequences, with 35% to 40% occurring only once. The sample consisted of peripheral blood or thyroid tissue (not recorded which). These receptors originate from an adult man with Graves' hyperthyroidism.

V usage is TRBV24-1 and J usage is TRBJ1-5, with 11 bases lining up with TRBD1. The CDR3 is made up of 15 amino acids. V shed 8 bases and J 6 bases; nucleotides not matched to a gene: 8. Germline V gene lookup returns CDR1 KGHDR and CDR2 SFDVKD. The CDR3 is CATMGQGGFGQPQHF. CDR3 nucleotides: TGTGCCACCATGGGACAGGGGGGGTTCGGTCAGCCCCAGCATTTT.

About this clonotype itself: A junction end diverges from the germline sequence, so it may reflect a read error. The chain links TRBV15 to TRBJ2-5; D gene ambiguous. The CDR3 sequence is 14 residues long. CDR1 LNHNV and CDR2 YYDKDF come from the germline V gene (reference sequence). The CDR3: CASSLTPDQETQYF. The CDR3 nucleotides are TGTGCCAGCAGCCTAACTCCGGACCAAGAGACCCAGTACTTC.

This rearrangement joins TRBV7-2 to TRBJ2-2; D might be TRBD2 (6 bases). Germline V gene data show CDR1 as SGHTA and CDR2 as FQGNSA. The CDR3 runs 15 residues. Trimming cost V 5 bases and J 9 bases, with 19 bases left between them. The DNA for the CDR3 is TGTGCCAGCAGCCCAGGCGGGATGATTCTACGGGAGCTGTTTTTT. It yields the protein CASSPGGMILRELFF.

V usage is TRBV6-5 and J usage is TRBJ1-5; the D is unclear. The CDR3 has 15 residues. The V end lost 7 bases, the J end lost 5 bases, and 18 bases lay between the germline ends. CDR1 and CDR2 (germline): MNHEY, SVGAGI. In DNA form, the CDR3 reads TGTGCCAGCACCGCCGGGCAGAAGGGAGATCAGCCCCAGCATTTT. Translating gives CASTAGQKGDQPQHF.

Note on this clonotype: A read error is likely, as this CDR3 ends without the conserved phenylalanine or tryptophan. This rearrangement joins TRBV7-9 to TRBJ1-2, with D possibly matching TRBD1 (5 bases). Germline V gives CDR1 SEHNR, CDR2 FQNEAQ (reference sequence). The CDR3 extends over 15 amino acids. V lost 5 bases and J 5 bases, leaving 18 bases between the germline ends. The CDR3 loop reads CASSQDTGTDYGYTS. CDR3 sequence (DNA): TGTGCCAGCAGCCAGGATACCGGGACTGATTATGGCTACACCTCC.

The CDR3 protein is CASSDIRRGAEAFF. The DNA of the CDR3 is TGTGCCAGCAGTGATATCCGACGGGGCGCTGAAGCTTTCTTT. The chain recombines TRBV6-5 with TRBJ1-1, with D possibly being TRBD1 (5 bases). Germline V gene lookup returns CDR1 MNHEY and CDR2 SVGAGI. V was clipped by 5 bases and J by 6 bases, with 16 bases between them. The CDR3 is 14 amino acids.

V usage is TRBV10-2 and J usage is TRBJ1-1; possible D gene TRBD1, 5 bases. This CDR3 is built from 13 residues. V was clipped by 2 bases and J by 5 bases, with 9 bases between them. Germline loops: CDR1 WSHSY, CDR2 SAAADI. CDR3 DNA sequence: TGCGCCAGCAGTGAGCCGGGGGGGACTGAAGCTTTCTTT. This gives the protein CASSEPGGTEAFF.

Comments on this clonotype: The missing conserved phenylalanine or tryptophan at the end of this CDR3 makes a read error likely. The V call is TRBV29-1, the J call TRBJ1-2, with a possible D match to TRBD1 (6 bases). With 6 bases removed from V and 5 bases from J, the gap between germline ends came to 16 bases. Per the germline V gene, CDR1 is SQVTM and CDR2 is ANQGSEA. CDR3 length: 13 residues. The CDR3 sequence: CSVRGGTSYGYTL. Written as DNA, the CDR3 is TGCAGCGTGAGGGGGGGGACCTCATATGGCTACACCCTC.

This clonotype showed up many times. V and J are TRBV29-1 and TRBJ2-7; perhaps TRBD2 as D (6 bases). CDR1 and CDR2 from the germline V gene are SQVTM and ANQGSEA. CDR3 length equals 13 residues. V dropped 3 bases and J dropped 2 bases, with 11 bases sitting between them. CDR3 sequence (DNA): TGCAGCGTTGAGGGGGGATCCCCCTACGAGCAGTACTTC. Protein: CSVEGGSPYEQYF.